The next 13 T cell receptor beta chains were all read from a single sample in a study of blood T cell repertoires in COVID-19. Only in-frame clones appear in the TCRdb table, and some are missing; sequencing was by immunoSEQ multiplex PCR. The sample includes 320,000 or so clones, more than 85% of them seen just once. Sequencing was performed on PBMCs or T cells enriched from blood (not recorded which). The receptors originated from a woman aged 25 to 39 who had recovered from COVID-19.

This clone was seen a single time. The V call is TRBV10-3, the J call TRBJ2-5; 8 bases agree with TRBD1. CDR1 ENHRY and CDR2 SYGVKD come from the germline V gene. This CDR3 spans 15 amino acids. The junction had 7 bases not matched to a gene; V was cut back by 2 bases and J by 5 bases. CDR3 nucleotides: TGTGCCATCAGTGAGAGGACAGGGATTAGGGAGACCCAGTACTTC. Its translation is CAISERTGIRETQYF.

The chain uses TRBV6-5 and TRBJ1-5, with no clear D. Germline loops: CDR1 MNHEY, CDR2 SVGAGI. The CDR3 totals 14 residues. Trimming stripped 6 bases from V and 6 bases from J, with 15 bases between. The chain's CDR3 is CASSPSRVGQPQHF. CDR3 nucleotide sequence: TGTGCCAGCAGCCCGTCCCGGGTAGGTCAGCCCCAGCATTTT.

CDR3 DNA: TGTGCCAGCACCATACTAGCGTACTCCTACAATGAGCAGTTCTTC. It yields the protein CASTILAYSYNEQFF. The chain joins TRBV28 to TRBJ2-1; 7 positions match TRBD2. The CDR3 extends over 15 amino acids. CDR1 is MDHEN, CDR2 SYDVKM, per germline. The J segment lost 0 bases and the V segment lost 7 bases, leaving 6 bases of the junction unmatched.

This sequence joins TRBV5-4 and TRBJ2-3, with TRBD2 matching 9 bases. V gave up 2 bases and J gave up 6 bases; unmatched junction bases: 7. Germline V gene data show CDR1 as SGHNT and CDR2 as YYREEE (reference sequence). The CDR3 sequence is 15 residues long. The CDR3: CASSLERGEIDTQYF. In DNA form, the CDR3 reads TGTGCCAGCAGCTTAGAGCGGGGGGAGATTGATACGCAGTATTTT. The variable domain in full, completed from reference TRBV5-4 and TRBJ2-3, reads ETGVTQSPTHLIKTRGQQVTLRCSSQSGHNTVSWYQQALGQGPQFIFQYYREEENGRGNFPPRFSGLQFPNYSSELNVNALELDDSALYLCASSLERGEIDTQYFGPGTRLTVL.

This rearrangement joins TRBV28 to TRBJ1-6, with D uncertain. Germline V gives CDR1 MDHEN, CDR2 SYDVKM. The CDR3 totals 16 residues. V was trimmed by 6 bases and J by 3 bases, leaving 15 bases between them. The CDR3 nucleotides are TGTGCCAGCAGGCGGGCCGAACTAAGCTATAATTCACCCCTCCACTTT. Amino acids: CASRRAELSYNSPLHF.

The chain joins TRBV4-1 to TRBJ2-3, with D maybe TRBD1 (6 bases). CDR1 and CDR2 from the germline V gene are MGHRA and YSYEKL. The V end was cut by 5 bases, the J end by 2 bases, with 20 bases between. The CDR3 covers 17 residues. DNA for the CDR3: TGCGCCAGCAGCAAAACATCCTCCGGGACACTCACAGATACGCAGTATTTT. Protein product: CASSKTSSGTLTDTQYF.

The chain recombines TRBV2 with TRBJ2-7, with TRBD1 as a possible D gene (6 bases). Germline V gives CDR1 SNHLY, CDR2 FYNNEI. The CDR3 loop spans 14 amino acids. V dropped 7 bases and J dropped 0 bases, with 13 bases sitting between them. The CDR3 is CASTEQGPSYEQYF. CDR3 DNA: TGTGCCAGCACCGAACAGGGCCCCTCCTACGAGCAGTACTTC.

The chain has TRBV7-9 and TRBJ2-1; D is ambiguous. Trimming shortened V by 2 bases and J by 6 bases, and 5 bases separated the two germline ends. The CDR3 length is 12 residues. Germline V gene lookup returns CDR1 SEHNR and CDR2 FQNEAQ (reference sequence). The CDR3 sequence: CASSLFGNEQFF. Here the CDR3 DNA reads TGTGCCAGCAGCTTATTCGGCAATGAGCAGTTCTTC.

The chain couples TRBV10-1 to TRBJ2-3; 9 bases are a match to TRBD2. V lost 4 bases to trimming and J lost 0 bases; unmatched junction nucleotides: 5. CDR1 is WNHNN, CDR2 SYGVQD, per germline (reference sequence). The CDR3 extends over 16 amino acids. CDR3 in DNA: TGCGCCAGCAGTGCGCTAGCGGGGAGTAGCACAGATACGCAGTATTTT. This gives the protein CASSALAGSSTDTQYF.

The chain links TRBV7-9 to TRBJ1-4; the match to TRBD1 covers 10 bases. V dropped 5 bases and J dropped 5; count of bases not matched to a gene: 8. Per the germline V gene, CDR1 is SEHNR and CDR2 is FQNEAQ (reference sequence). The CDR3 consists of 16 residues. CDR3 nucleotide sequence: TGTGCCAGCAGCCCCCTTCCGGGACAGGGGAATGAAAAACTGTTTTTT. Amino acids: CASSPLPGQGNEKLFF.

The chain recombines TRBV27 with TRBJ2-1, with 7 nucleotides matching TRBD1. Germline assignment: CDR1 MNHEY and CDR2 SMNVEV (reference sequence). J was trimmed by 8 bases and V by 6 bases; bases with no gene match: 13. This CDR3 spans 15 amino acids. The CDR3 loop reads CASRPSGQTRHEQFF. The CDR3 bases are TGTGCCAGCAGGCCATCGGGACAGACCCGCCATGAGCAGTTCTTC.

The chain couples TRBV10-3 to TRBJ2-7, with TRBD2 matching 10 bases. With 2 bases clipped from V and 7 bases from J, the junction kept 8 bases outside the gene matches. CDR1 ENHRY and CDR2 SYGVKD come from the germline V gene. CDR3 size: 15 residues. DNA of the CDR3: TGTGCCATCAGTGAGGGAGCGGGGGGGCCGGGGGAGCAGTACTTC. It specifies CAISEGAGGPGEQYF.

This clone was seen a few times. The CDR3 coding sequence is TGTGCCAGCAGAAAACCCAACTTCCTCGATGAAAAACTGTTTTTT. Translating gives CASRKPNFLDEKLFF. The V and J genes are TRBV6-5 and TRBJ1-4; D is unclear. With 6 bases removed from V and 6 bases from J, the gap between germline ends came to 17 bases. Looked up from germline, CDR1 is MNHEY and CDR2 is SVGAGI. The CDR3 length is 15 residues.